The 14 T cell receptor beta chains below all came from one sample that was sequenced in a study of blood T cell repertoires in COVID-19 (dated by TCRdb to 2019 to 2021). Library preparation was by the immunoSEQ multiplex PCR assay. Here the immuneACCESS table is served through TCRdb, limited to in-frame sequences with V and J called. Missing clones are a known gap in these copies; in checked studies unresolved V genes cover under half, and the rest lacks a known reason. The sample table shows approximately 100,000 clones, and around 81% are seen once. The top ten hold 3.5% to 5% of the sample. The specimen sequenced was peripheral blood. All receptors come from a human donor in a cohort sampled during active or convalescent COVID-19.

The chain carries TRBV5-6 and TRBJ1-2; the D is unclear. CDR3 size: 12 residues. The germline V and J ends were trimmed by 3 bases and 4 bases, with 7 bases remaining between them. The germline CDR1 and CDR2 sequences are SGHDT and YYEEEE. CDR3 coding DNA: TGTGCCAGCAGCTCGGTGTTCTATGGCTACACCTTC. Amino acid sequence: CASSSVFYGYTF.

The rearrangement joins TRBV12-3 or TRBV12-4 to TRBJ2-1; D remains ambiguous. Trimming shortened V by 6 bases and J by 5 bases, and 5 bases separated the two germline ends. The CDR3 is 11 amino acids. As DNA, the CDR3 is TGTGCCAGCAGCTACCACAATGAGCAGTTCTTC. Protein product: CASSYHNEQFF.

This chain connects TRBV6-5 to TRBJ2-5, with D perhaps matching TRBD1 (5 bases). Trimming removed 10 bases at V and 1 base at J, with 16 bases between. The CDR3 consists of 14 residues. CDR1 and CDR2 (germline): MNHEY, SVGAGI. For the CDR3, the DNA is TGTGCCACTCTTCCCAGGGTGCCCCAAGAGACCCAGTACTTC. This codes for CATLPRVPQETQYF.

The chain combines TRBV19 with TRBJ1-2; no reliable D call. This CDR3 region has 16 residues. Germline V gene data show CDR1 as LNHDA and CDR2 as SQIVND (reference sequence). V shed 0 bases and J shed 8 bases, with 19 bases lying between them. CDR3 amino acids: CASSIDYGLRFEGYTF. CDR3 coding DNA: TGTGCCAGTAGTATAGATTATGGGCTCCGGTTTGAGGGCTACACCTTC. Full variable domain (remainder filled in from reference TRBV19 and TRBJ1-2): DGGITQSPKYLFRKEGQNVTLSCEQNLNHDAMYWYRQDPGQGLRLIYYSQIVNDFQKGDIAEGYSVSREKKESFPLTVTSAQKNPTAFYLCASSIDYGLRFEGYTFGSGTRLTVV.

V and J are TRBV2 and TRBJ1-5; TRBD1 matches 9 bases. Germline V gives CDR1 SNHLY, CDR2 FYNNEI. This CDR3 is 15 amino acids long. J gave up 2 bases and V 6 bases, and 5 bases lay outside the gene matches. The CDR3: CASRDRGGGNQPQHF. The CDR3 region has the DNA TGTGCCAGCAGGGACAGGGGTGGGGGCAATCAGCCCCAGCATTTT.

This clone was observed a few times. This rearrangement joins TRBV6-5 to TRBJ2-1; 8 bases fit TRBD2. In germline, CDR1 is MNHEY, CDR2 SVGAGI. V dropped 6 bases and J dropped 7; count of bases not matched to a gene: 2. The CDR3 extends over 12 amino acids. CDR3 loop: CASRLAENEQFF. The DNA of the CDR3 is TGTGCCAGCAGACTAGCGGAGAATGAGCAGTTCTTC.

The chain joins TRBV6-5 to TRBJ2-1, with D possibly TRBD1 on 6 matching bases. The CDR3 covers 12 residues. The germline V and J ends were trimmed by 6 bases and 15 bases, with 18 bases remaining between them. In germline, CDR1 is MNHEY, CDR2 SVGAGI. CDR3 bases: TGTGCCAGCAGCCGCCCCGGCCCAGGGGTGTTCTTC. Its protein product is CASSRPGPGVFF.

The chain uses TRBV24-1 and TRBJ2-3; D is undetermined. Germline CDR1 is KGHDR and CDR2 is SFDVKD. The length of the CDR3 is 15 residues. The ends were cut back, 4 bases at V and 10 bases at J, with 20 bases in the middle. CDR3: CATSDPRVAERAQYF. In nucleotides, the CDR3 is TGTGCCACCAGTGACCCCCGTGTCGCGGAGAGAGCGCAGTATTTT.

This clone was found a few times. The genes are TRBV21-1 and TRBJ1-1; the DNA was not used to check the table's D call, TRBD1. TRBV21-1 is a documented pseudogene. The CDR3 loop spans 15 amino acids. CDR3 loop: CARLTLGQGDTEAFF. For the CDR3, the DNA is TGTGCCAGACTAACCCTAGGACAGGGTGACACTGAAGCTTTCTTT.

The chain is built from TRBV7-2 and TRBJ2-7; D uncertain. The CDR3 extends over 14 amino acids. V was pared by 1 base and J by 0 bases, with 7 bases between. Germline values: CDR1 SGHTA, CDR2 FQGNSA. This CDR3 reads CASSLETGSYEQYF. The DNA for the CDR3 is TGTGCCAGCAGCTTAGAAACGGGCTCCTACGAGCAGTACTTC.

The V and J genes are TRBV9 and TRBJ1-3; TRBD1 aligns across 7 bases. J gave up 0 bases and V 2 bases, and 8 bases lay outside the gene matches. In germline, CDR1 is SGDLS, CDR2 YYNGEE. This CDR3 has 17 residues. In DNA form, the CDR3 reads TGTGCCAGCAGCGTTACGGGGACAGCTGGCTCTGGAAACACCATATATTTT. Translated, it gives CASSVTGTAGSGNTIYF.

This sequence joins TRBV7-3 and TRBJ2-1; 7 bases line up with TRBD2. V dropped 1 base and J dropped 8; count of bases not matched to a gene: 5. This CDR3 is built from 14 residues. Germline-derived CDR1 and CDR2 are SGHTA and FQGTGA. The chain's CDR3 is CASSLMGGVDEQFF. The CDR3 DNA sequence: TGTGCCAGCAGCTTAATGGGAGGGGTGGATGAGCAGTTCTTC.

The rearrangement uses TRBV12-3 or TRBV12-4 and TRBJ2-4; TRBD2 is a possible D gene (6 bases). This CDR3 is 13 amino acids long. The V end was cut by 0 bases, the J end by 11 bases, with 11 bases between. CDR3 region: CASSLALAFLQYF. CDR3 in DNA: TGTGCCAGCAGTTTAGCACTAGCCTTCCTTCAGTACTTC.

This chain joins TRBV6-5 and TRBJ2-1; D perhaps matches TRBD1 (5 bases). V lost 2 bases and J lost 4, with 9 bases in between. Per germline, CDR1 MNHEY and CDR2 SVGAGI. This CDR3 comprises 14 residues. In nucleotides, the CDR3 is TGTGCCAGCAGTTACCGGACAAAGTACAATGAGCAGTTCTTC. Its translation: CASSYRTKYNEQFF.